This T cell receptor (beta chain) originates from a study of human T cells and chemical hapten exposure. Noted time point: pre-sensitization, week 0. This sample's treatment: therapeutic diphenylcyclopropenone sensitization with weekly scalp DPC. Per germline, CDR1 MDHEN and CDR2 SYDVKM. This CDR3 contains 15 residues. TCRdb re-analysed the RACE reads in MiXCR, keeping a single row per CDR3 protein. In the table there are about 260,000 distinct CDR3 sequences, over 8% of which are singletons. About this clonotype: A read error may account for a junction end that differs from germline.

The sequencing here drew on whole blood, taken in connection with sensitization to the hapten diphenylcyclopropenone (DPC). The receptor was isolated from a woman in her thirties or forties with alopecia areata. Some clones in this sample may be carry-over from other donors' samples. This rearrangement joins TRBV28 to TRBJ2-1, with 8 bases identical to TRBD2. The CDR3 region is CASSIGTSSYNERFF. The CDR3 DNA sequence: TGTGCCAGCAGTATTGGGACTAGTAGTTACAATGAGCGGTTCTTC. Full variable domain (rest looked up from reference TRBV28 and TRBJ2-1): DVKVTQSSRYLVKRTGEKVFLECVQDMDHENMFWYRQDPGLGLRLIYFSYDVKMKEKGDIPEGYSVSREKKERFSLILESASTNQTSMYLCASSIGTSSYNERFFGPGTRLTVL.